This entry is about one T cell receptor beta chain. The junction departs from the called germline gene at one end, perhaps through a read error. The data were obtained in a study of cytomegalovirus exposure and HLA in healthy donors. PCR was performed using 60 Vbeta and 13 Jbeta primers. The method was immunoSEQ multiplex PCR; TCRdb's version includes in-frame clones alone and lacks a portion of them. The sample holds 100,000 to 150,000 clones, roughly four fifths seen once. Germline lookup yields CDR1 MNHEY and CDR2 SVGAGI. This CDR3 region has 10 residues. Sequenced: PBMCs. The receptor was isolated from a woman aged 55-69 years in good health and CMV-seropositive. The chain has TRBV6-5 and TRBJ2-7, with TRBD2 as a possible D gene (6 bases). The CDR3 region has the DNA TGTGCCAGCGGGCGGGACGGCCAAAACTTC. Translating it yields CASGRDGQNF.